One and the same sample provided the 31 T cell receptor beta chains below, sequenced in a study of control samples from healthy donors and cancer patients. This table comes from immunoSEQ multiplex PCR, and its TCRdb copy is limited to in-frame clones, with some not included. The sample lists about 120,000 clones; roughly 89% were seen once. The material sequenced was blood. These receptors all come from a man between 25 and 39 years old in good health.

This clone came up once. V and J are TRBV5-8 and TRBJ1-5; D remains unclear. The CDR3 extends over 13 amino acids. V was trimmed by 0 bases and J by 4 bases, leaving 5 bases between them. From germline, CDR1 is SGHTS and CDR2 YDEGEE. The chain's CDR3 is CASSLAGNQPQHF. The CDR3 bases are TGTGCCAGCAGCTTGGCCGGGAATCAGCCCCAGCATTTT.

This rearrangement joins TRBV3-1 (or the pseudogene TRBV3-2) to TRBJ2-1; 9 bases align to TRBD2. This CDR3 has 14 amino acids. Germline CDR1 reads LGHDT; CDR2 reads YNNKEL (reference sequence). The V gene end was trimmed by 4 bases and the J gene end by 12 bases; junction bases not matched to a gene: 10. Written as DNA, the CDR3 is TGTGCCAGCAGCCCACCGCGGAGAGCGGGGGGGCAGTTCTTC. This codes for CASSPPRRAGGQFF.

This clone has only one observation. The CDR3 protein is CASSPGSTEAFF. The CDR3 DNA reads as TGTGCCAGCTCACCAGGGAGCACTGAAGCTTTCTTT. This chain joins TRBV18 and TRBJ1-1; D is unclear. The V end lost 2 bases, the J end lost 4 bases, and 5 bases lay between the germline ends. Germline V gene sequence: CDR1 KGHSH, CDR2 LQKENI. There are 12 residues in the CDR3.

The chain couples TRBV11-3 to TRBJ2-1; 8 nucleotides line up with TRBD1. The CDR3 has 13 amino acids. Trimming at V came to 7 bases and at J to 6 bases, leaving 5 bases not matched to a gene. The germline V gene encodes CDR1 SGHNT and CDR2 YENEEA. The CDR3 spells CASTEGQGNEQFF. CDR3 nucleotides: TGTGCCAGCACGGAAGGACAGGGCAATGAGCAGTTCTTC.

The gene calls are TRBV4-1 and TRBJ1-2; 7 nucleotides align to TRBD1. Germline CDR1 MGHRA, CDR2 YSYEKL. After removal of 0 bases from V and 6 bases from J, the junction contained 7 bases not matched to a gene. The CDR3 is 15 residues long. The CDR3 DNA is TGCGCCAGCAGCCAAGATCCGGGACAGAATCATGGCTACACCTTC. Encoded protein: CASSQDPGQNHGYTF.

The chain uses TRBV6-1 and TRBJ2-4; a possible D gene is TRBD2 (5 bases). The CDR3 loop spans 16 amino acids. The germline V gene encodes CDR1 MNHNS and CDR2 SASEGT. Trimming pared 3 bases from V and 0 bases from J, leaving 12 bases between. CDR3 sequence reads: CASSDFPGIAKNIQYF. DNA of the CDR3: TGTGCCAGCAGTGATTTCCCGGGAATAGCCAAAAACATTCAGTACTTC.

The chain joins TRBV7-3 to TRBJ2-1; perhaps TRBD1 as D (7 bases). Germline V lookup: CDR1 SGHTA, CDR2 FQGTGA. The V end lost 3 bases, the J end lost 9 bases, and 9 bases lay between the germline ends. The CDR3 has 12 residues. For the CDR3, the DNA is TGTGCCAGCAGCTTCCAGGGGGGTGAGCAGTTCTTC. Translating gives CASSFQGGEQFF. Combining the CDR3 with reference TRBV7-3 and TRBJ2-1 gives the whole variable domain GAGVSQTPSNKVTEKGKYVELRCDPISGHTALYWYRQSLGQGPEFLIYFQGTGAADDSGLPNDRFFAVRPEGSVSTLKIQRTERGDSAVYLCASSFQGGEQFFGPGTRLTVL.

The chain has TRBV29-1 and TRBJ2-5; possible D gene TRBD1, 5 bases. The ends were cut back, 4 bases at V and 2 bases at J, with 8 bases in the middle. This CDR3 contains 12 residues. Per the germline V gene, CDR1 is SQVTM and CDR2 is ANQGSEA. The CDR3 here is CSVGQKQETQYF. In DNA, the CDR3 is TGCAGCGTTGGACAGAAACAAGAGACCCAGTACTTC.

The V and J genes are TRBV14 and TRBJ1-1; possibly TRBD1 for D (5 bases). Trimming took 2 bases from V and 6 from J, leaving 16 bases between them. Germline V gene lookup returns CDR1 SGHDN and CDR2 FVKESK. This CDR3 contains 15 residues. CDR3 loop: CASSQFGRGLSEAFF. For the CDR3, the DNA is TGTGCCAGCAGCCAATTTGGGAGGGGACTATCTGAAGCTTTCTTT.

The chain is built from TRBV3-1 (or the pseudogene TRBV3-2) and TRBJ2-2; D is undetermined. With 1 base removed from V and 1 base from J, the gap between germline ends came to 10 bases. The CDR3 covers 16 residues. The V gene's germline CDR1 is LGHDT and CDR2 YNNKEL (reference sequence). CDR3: CASSQGSRMNTGELFF. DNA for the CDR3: TGTGCCAGCAGCCAAGGATCACGGATGAACACCGGGGAGCTGTTTTTT.

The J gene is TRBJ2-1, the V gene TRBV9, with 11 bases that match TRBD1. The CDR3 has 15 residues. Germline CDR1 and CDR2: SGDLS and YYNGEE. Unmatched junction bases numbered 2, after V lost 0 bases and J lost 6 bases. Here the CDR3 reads CASSVEGQGGNEQFF. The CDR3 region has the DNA TGTGCCAGCAGCGTAGAGGGACAGGGGGGCAATGAGCAGTTCTTC.

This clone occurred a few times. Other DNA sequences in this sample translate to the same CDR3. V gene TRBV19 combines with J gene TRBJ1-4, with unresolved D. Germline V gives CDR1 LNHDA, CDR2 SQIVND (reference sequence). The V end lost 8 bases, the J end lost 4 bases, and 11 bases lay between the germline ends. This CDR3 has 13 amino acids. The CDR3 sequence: CASGRGVNEKLFF. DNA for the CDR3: TGTGCCAGTGGGAGAGGAGTTAATGAAAAACTGTTTTTT.

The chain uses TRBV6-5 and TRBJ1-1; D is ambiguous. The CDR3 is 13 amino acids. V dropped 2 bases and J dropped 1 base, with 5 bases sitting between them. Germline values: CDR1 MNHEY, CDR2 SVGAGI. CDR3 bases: TGTGCCAGCAGTTACGGACCGAACACTGAAGCTTTCTTT. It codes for CASSYGPNTEAFF.

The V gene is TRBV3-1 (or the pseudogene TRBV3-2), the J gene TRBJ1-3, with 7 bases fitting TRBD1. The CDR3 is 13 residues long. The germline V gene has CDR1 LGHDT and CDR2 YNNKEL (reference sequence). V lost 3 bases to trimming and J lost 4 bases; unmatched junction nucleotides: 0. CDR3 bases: TGTGCCAGCAGCCAGGGACAGGGAAACACCATATATTTT. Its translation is CASSQGQGNTIYF.

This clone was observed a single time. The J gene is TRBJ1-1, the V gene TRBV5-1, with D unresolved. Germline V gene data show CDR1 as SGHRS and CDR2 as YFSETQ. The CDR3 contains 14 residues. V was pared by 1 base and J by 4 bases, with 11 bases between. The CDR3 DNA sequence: TGCGCCAGCAGCTTGTTGGGCCGAGGCACTGAAGCTTTCTTT. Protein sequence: CASSLLGRGTEAFF.

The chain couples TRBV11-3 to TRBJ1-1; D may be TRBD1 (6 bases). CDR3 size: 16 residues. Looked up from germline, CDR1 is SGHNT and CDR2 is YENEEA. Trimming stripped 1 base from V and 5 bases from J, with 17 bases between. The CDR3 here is CASSLGGQGRSTEAFF. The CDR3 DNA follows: TGTGCCAGCAGCTTAGGGGGGCAGGGCCGGTCGACTGAAGCTTTCTTT.

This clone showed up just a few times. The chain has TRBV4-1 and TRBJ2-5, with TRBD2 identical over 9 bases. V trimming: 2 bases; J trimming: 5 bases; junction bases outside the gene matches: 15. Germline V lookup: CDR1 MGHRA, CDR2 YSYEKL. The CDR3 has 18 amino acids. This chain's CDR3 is CASSQTKFAGGPRETQYF. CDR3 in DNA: TGCGCCAGCAGCCAAACCAAATTTGCGGGGGGGCCTCGGGAGACCCAGTACTTC.

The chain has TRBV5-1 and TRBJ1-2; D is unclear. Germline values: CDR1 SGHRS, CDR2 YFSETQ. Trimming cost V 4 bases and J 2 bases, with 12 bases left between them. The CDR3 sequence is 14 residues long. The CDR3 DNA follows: TGCGCCAGCAGCCCCGCCTCTTCCAACTATGGCTACACCTTC. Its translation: CASSPASSNYGYTF.

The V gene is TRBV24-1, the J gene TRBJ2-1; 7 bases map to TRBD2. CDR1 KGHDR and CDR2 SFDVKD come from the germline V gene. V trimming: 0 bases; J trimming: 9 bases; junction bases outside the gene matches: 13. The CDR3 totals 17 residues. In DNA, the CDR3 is TGTGCCACCAGTGATTTGTACGGGCACAGCGGGGAGAGTGAGCAGTTCTTC. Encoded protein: CATSDLYGHSGESEQFF.

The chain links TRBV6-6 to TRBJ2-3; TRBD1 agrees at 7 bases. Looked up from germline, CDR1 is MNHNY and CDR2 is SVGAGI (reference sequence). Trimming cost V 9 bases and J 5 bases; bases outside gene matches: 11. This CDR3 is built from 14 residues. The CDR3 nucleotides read TGTGCCAGTGGTGGCAGGGGACAGAGAGATACGCAGTATTTT. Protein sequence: CASGGRGQRDTQYF.

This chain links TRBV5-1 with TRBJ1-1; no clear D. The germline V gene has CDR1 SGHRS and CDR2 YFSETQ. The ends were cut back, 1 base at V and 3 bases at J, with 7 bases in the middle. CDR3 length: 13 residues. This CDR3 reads CASSLLEDTEAFF. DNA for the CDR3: TGCGCCAGCAGCTTGCTGGAAGACACTGAAGCTTTCTTT. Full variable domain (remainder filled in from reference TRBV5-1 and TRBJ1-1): KAGVTQTPRYLIKTRGQQVTLSCSPISGHRSVSWYQQTPGQGLQFLFEYFSETQRNKGNFPGRFSGRQFSNSRSEMNVSTLELGDSALYLCASSLLEDTEAFFGQGTRLTVV.

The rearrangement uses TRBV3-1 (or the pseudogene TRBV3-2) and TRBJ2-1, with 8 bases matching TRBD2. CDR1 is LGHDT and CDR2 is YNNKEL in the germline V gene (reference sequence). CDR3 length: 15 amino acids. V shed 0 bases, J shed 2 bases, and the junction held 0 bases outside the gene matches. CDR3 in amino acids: CASSQELAAYNEQFF. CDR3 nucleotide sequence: TGTGCCAGCAGCCAAGAACTAGCGGCCTACAATGAGCAGTTCTTC.

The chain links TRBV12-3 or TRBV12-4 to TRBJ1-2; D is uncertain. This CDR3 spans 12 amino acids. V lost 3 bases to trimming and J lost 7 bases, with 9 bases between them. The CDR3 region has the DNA TGTGCCAGCAGTTTGGGTACGTCTGGCTACACCTTC. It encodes CASSLGTSGYTF.

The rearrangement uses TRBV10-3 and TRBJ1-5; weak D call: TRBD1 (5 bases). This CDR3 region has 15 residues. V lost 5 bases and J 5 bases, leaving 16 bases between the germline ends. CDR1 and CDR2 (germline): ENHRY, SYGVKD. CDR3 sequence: CAISRSRERDQPQHF. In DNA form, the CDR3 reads TGTGCCATCAGTCGGTCCAGGGAACGGGATCAGCCCCAGCATTTT.

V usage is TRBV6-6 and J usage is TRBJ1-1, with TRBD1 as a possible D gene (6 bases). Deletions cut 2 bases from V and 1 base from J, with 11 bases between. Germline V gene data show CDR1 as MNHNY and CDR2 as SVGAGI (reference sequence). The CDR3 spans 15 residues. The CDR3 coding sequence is TGTGCCAGCAGTTACGGGGTACAGGGGAACACTGAAGCTTTCTTT. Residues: CASSYGVQGNTEAFF.

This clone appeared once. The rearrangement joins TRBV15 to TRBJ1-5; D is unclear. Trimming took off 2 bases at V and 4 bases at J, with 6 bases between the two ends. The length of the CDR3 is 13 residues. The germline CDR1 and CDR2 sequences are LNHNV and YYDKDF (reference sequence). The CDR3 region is CATSRSENQPQHF. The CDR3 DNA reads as TGTGCCACCAGCAGATCGGAAAATCAGCCCCAGCATTTT.

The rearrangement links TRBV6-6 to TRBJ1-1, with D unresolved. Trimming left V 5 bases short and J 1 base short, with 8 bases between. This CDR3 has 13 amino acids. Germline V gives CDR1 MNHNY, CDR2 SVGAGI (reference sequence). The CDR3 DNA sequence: TGTGCCAGCAGTCCCTTGACGAACACTGAAGCTTTCTTT. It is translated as CASSPLTNTEAFF.

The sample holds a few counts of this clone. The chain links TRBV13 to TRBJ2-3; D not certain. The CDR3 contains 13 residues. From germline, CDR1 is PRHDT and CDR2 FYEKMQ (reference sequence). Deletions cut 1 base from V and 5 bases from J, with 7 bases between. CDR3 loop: CASSLAIGDTQYF. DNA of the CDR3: TGTGCCAGCAGCTTAGCTATTGGAGATACGCAGTATTTT.

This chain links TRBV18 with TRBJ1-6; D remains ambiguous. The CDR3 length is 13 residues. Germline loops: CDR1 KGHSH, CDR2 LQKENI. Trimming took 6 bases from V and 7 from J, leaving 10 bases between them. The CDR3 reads CASSLDGNSPLHF. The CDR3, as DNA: TGTGCCAGCTCCCTGGACGGGAATTCACCCCTCCACTTT.

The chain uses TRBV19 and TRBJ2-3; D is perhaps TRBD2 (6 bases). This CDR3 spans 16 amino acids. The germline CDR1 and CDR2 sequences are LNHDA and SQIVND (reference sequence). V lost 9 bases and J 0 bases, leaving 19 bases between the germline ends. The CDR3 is CASPPPGLPSTDTQYF. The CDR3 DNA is TGTGCCAGCCCCCCCCCGGGACTCCCAAGCACAGATACGCAGTATTTT.

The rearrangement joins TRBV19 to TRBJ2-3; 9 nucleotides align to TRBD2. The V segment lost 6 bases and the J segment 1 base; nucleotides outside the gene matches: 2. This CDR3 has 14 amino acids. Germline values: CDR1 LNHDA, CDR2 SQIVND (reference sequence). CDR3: CASRTSGRTDTQYF. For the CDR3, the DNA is TGTGCCAGTAGGACTAGCGGACGCACAGATACGCAGTATTTT.